The next 32 T cell receptor beta chains were all read from a single sample in a study of early stage breast cancer tumors. Produced via immunoSEQ multiplex PCR; TCRdb's table is partial and in-frame only. The sample records some 47,000 clones, around 83% being singletons. The sequenced material came from blood. These TCRs come from a person aged 50-59 years with breast cancer.

The V and J genes are TRBV10-3 and TRBJ2-2; perhaps TRBD1 as D (5 bases). The germline CDR1 and CDR2 sequences are ENHRY and SYGVKD. V gave up 9 bases and J gave up 3 bases, with 17 bases separating them. The CDR3 extends over 15 amino acids. CDR3: CAISSQGEYTGELFF. For the CDR3, the DNA is TGTGCCATATCTTCTCAGGGCGAGTACACCGGGGAGCTGTTTTTT.

The V and J genes are TRBV7-2 and TRBJ2-5; TRBD2 might be the D (7 bases). The V end lost 5 bases, the J end lost 4 bases, and 17 bases lay between the germline ends. The V gene's germline CDR1 is SGHTA and CDR2 FQGNSA. This CDR3 comprises 15 residues. The CDR3, as DNA: TGTGCCAGCAGCCCTGGGGGGGGGCTAAGAGAGACCCAGTACTTC. Translating it yields CASSPGGGLRETQYF. Full variable domain (remainder filled in from reference TRBV7-2 and TRBJ2-5): GAGVSQSPSNKVTEKGKDVELRCDPISGHTALYWYRQSLGQGLEFLIYFQGNSAPDKSGLPSDRFSAERTGGSVSTLTIQRTQQEDSAVYLCASSPGGGLRETQYFGPGTRLLVL.

The CDR3: CASSQFRTSGRSSYNEQFF. DNA of the CDR3: TGTGCCAGCAGCCAATTCCGGACTAGCGGGAGAAGCTCCTACAATGAGCAGTTCTTC. The chain carries TRBV4-2 and TRBJ2-1; TRBD2 aligns across 13 bases. Germline values: CDR1 LGHNA, CDR2 YNFKEQ. Unmatched junction bases numbered 7, after V lost 2 bases and J lost 0 bases. The CDR3 spans 19 residues.

Here the CDR3 DNA reads TGCGCCAGCAGCCCGACGGTTAGCTCCTACAATGAGCAGTTCTTC. Protein product: CASSPTVSSYNEQFF. The chain joins TRBV5-1 to TRBJ2-1, with D hard to call. The germline gives CDR1 SGHRS, CDR2 YFSETQ. The V gene lost 4 bases and the J gene lost 0 bases, with 11 bases spanning the gap. The CDR3 sequence is 15 residues long.

This chain joins TRBV5-1 and TRBJ2-1; maybe TRBD2 (6 bases). The length of the CDR3 is 14 residues. V was clipped by 1 base and J by 6 bases, with 11 bases between them. The germline V gene encodes CDR1 SGHRS and CDR2 YFSETQ. CDR3 bases: TGCGCCAGCAGCTTGCTGCGGGGTACCAATGAGCAGTTCTTC. This translates into CASSLLRGTNEQFF. The variable domain in full, with the rest retrieved from reference TRBV5-1 and TRBJ2-1, is KAGVTQTPRYLIKTRGQQVTLSCSPISGHRSVSWYQQTPGQGLQFLFEYFSETQRNKGNFPGRFSGRQFSNSRSEMNVSTLELGDSALYLCASSLLRGTNEQFFGPGTRLTVL.

The chain links TRBV7-3 to TRBJ2-3, with D tentatively TRBD2 (6 bases). Germline CDR1 is SGHTA and CDR2 is FQGTGA. Trimming stripped 5 bases from V and 3 bases from J, with 9 bases between. The CDR3 covers 13 residues. The CDR3 is CASSASGTDTQYF. DNA for the CDR3: TGTGCCAGCAGCGCAAGCGGGACAGATACGCAGTATTTT.

The chain is built from TRBV6-1 and TRBJ1-3; maybe TRBD1 (6 bases). The CDR3 contains 15 residues. Trimming pared 2 bases from V and 2 bases from J, leaving 10 bases between. CDR1 and CDR2 (germline): MNHNS, SASEGT. The CDR3 spells CASSEYGTTGNTIYF. The CDR3 nucleotides are TGTGCCAGCAGTGAATACGGGACAACTGGAAACACCATATATTTT.

This chain joins TRBV18 and TRBJ2-3; D unclear. Trimming stripped 0 bases from V and 2 bases from J, with 6 bases between. Germline-derived CDR1 and CDR2 are KGHSH and LQKENI. This CDR3 contains 14 residues. The CDR3 DNA reads as TGTGCCAGCTCACCACCGGTAACCACAGATACGCAGTATTTT. Its protein product is CASSPPVTTDTQYF.

The chain uses TRBV28 and TRBJ2-2, with 7 bases aligning to TRBD2. With V trimmed by 2 bases and J by 4 bases, 4 bases remained unmatched. The germline V gene has CDR1 MDHEN and CDR2 SYDVKM. The CDR3 consists of 15 residues. CDR3 sequence (DNA): TGTGCCAGCAGTTTACAGGGCGGGGGCACCGGGGAGCTGTTTTTT. Its protein product is CASSLQGGGTGELFF.

The chain links TRBV27 to TRBJ2-1; 16 nucleotides agree with TRBD2. From germline, CDR1 is MNHEY and CDR2 SMNVEV (reference sequence). Trimming took 1 base from V and 7 from J; bases not matched to a gene: 10. There are 19 residues in the CDR3. The CDR3 sequence is CASSLLGLAGGLNRNEQFF. CDR3 in DNA: TGTGCCAGCAGTTTATTGGGACTAGCGGGGGGGCTCAATAGGAATGAGCAGTTCTTC.

The gene calls are TRBV9 and TRBJ1-1; 7 bases fit TRBD1. Germline CDR1 and CDR2: SGDLS and YYNGEE. There are 16 residues in the CDR3. With 0 bases clipped from V and 2 bases from J, the junction kept 7 bases outside the gene matches. This CDR3 reads CASSVGDRVKNTEAFF. CDR3 coding DNA: TGTGCCAGCAGCGTAGGAGACAGGGTAAAAAACACTGAAGCTTTCTTT.

The J gene is TRBJ2-3, the V gene TRBV28; D unresolved. This CDR3 has 12 residues. Germline V lookup: CDR1 MDHEN, CDR2 SYDVKM. V was trimmed by 6 bases and J by 4 bases, leaving 8 bases between them. The CDR3 nucleotides are TGTGCCAGCAGCCTCGGCTCAGATACGCAGTATTTT. It codes for CASSLGSDTQYF. The variable domain in full, with the rest retrieved from reference TRBV28 and TRBJ2-3, is DVKVTQSSRYLVKRTGEKVFLECVQDMDHENMFWYRQDPGLGLRLIYFSYDVKMKEKGDIPEGYSVSREKKERFSLILESASTNQTSMYLCASSLGSDTQYFGPGTRLTVL.

The CDR3 loop reads CASSSPVGTGSSTDTQYF. CDR3 sequence (DNA): TGTGCCAGCAGCTCCCCGGTCGGTACGGGTTCTAGCACAGATACGCAGTATTTT. The chain recombines TRBV7-9 with TRBJ2-3, with unresolved D. This CDR3 is built from 18 residues. With 4 bases removed from V and 0 bases from J, the gap between germline ends came to 20 bases. Germline values: CDR1 SEHNR, CDR2 FQNEAQ (reference sequence).

V gene TRBV29-1 combines with J gene TRBJ2-7; D gene ambiguous. The germline V gene encodes CDR1 SQVTM and CDR2 ANQGSEA. The ends were cut back, 1 base at V and 2 bases at J, with 12 bases in the middle. This CDR3 is built from 14 residues. The CDR3 nucleotides read TGCAGCGTTGAAGTAGGAAGCGCCACCTACGAGCAGTACTTC. Translated, it gives CSVEVGSATYEQYF.

This clone was counted a single time. CDR3 in amino acids: CASSLPPGQAPTEAFF. The CDR3, as DNA: TGTGCCAGCAGTTTGCCCCCGGGACAGGCGCCCACTGAAGCTTTCTTT. The chain links TRBV27 to TRBJ1-1; 8 bases line up with TRBD1. The CDR3 sequence is 16 residues long. The V and J ends lost 3 bases and 4 bases, in that order; junction bases with no gene match: 10. CDR1 and CDR2 (germline): MNHEY, SMNVEV (reference sequence).

J is TRBJ2-1 and V is TRBV25-1; 8 nucleotides line up with TRBD1. The CDR3 runs 15 residues. V trimming: 4 bases; J trimming: 6 bases; junction bases outside the gene matches: 8. Germline CDR1 is MGHDK and CDR2 is SYGVNS. CDR3 DNA: TGTGCCAGCAGTGGGGATATCACAGGGGGCAATGAGCAGTTCTTC. It specifies CASSGDITGGNEQFF. Drawing the rest from reference TRBV25-1 and TRBJ2-1, the complete variable domain is EADIYQTPRYLVIGTGKKITLECSQTMGHDKMYWYQQDPGMELHLIHYSYGVNSTEKGDLSSESTVSRIRTEHFPLTLESARPSHTSQYLCASSGDITGGNEQFFGPGTRLTVL.

V usage is TRBV9 and J usage is TRBJ2-1, with D possibly matching TRBD2 (5 bases). Trimming removed 4 bases at V and 10 bases at J, with 9 bases between. Germline V gives CDR1 SGDLS, CDR2 YYNGEE. The CDR3 spans 11 residues. The CDR3 loop reads CASSITGEQFF. In DNA form, the CDR3 reads TGTGCCAGCAGCATAACGGGAGAGCAGTTCTTC.

This clone was detected only a few times. CDR3 sequence: CASSLQVHSPLHF. CDR3 coding DNA: TGTGCCAGCAGTTTACAGGTGCATTCACCCCTCCACTTT. The rearrangement joins TRBV27 to TRBJ1-6; D remains unclear. Germline loops: CDR1 MNHEY, CDR2 SMNVEV (reference sequence). CDR3 size: 13 residues. The ends were cut back, 2 bases at V and 8 bases at J, with 7 bases in the middle.

V gene TRBV28 combines with J gene TRBJ1-2; 7 bases align to TRBD1. Germline CDR1 is MDHEN and CDR2 is SYDVKM. V lost 10 bases to trimming and J lost 8 bases; unmatched junction nucleotides: 10. The CDR3 has 12 residues. The CDR3 sequence is CANGDRAGGYTF. CDR3 sequence (DNA): TGTGCCAACGGCGACAGGGCTGGGGGCTACACCTTC.

The V and J genes are TRBV7-2 and TRBJ2-3; the D gene is possibly TRBD2 (5 bases). The V end was cut by 5 bases, the J end by 1 base, with 13 bases between. Germline V lookup: CDR1 SGHTA, CDR2 FQGNSA. This CDR3 comprises 15 residues. This CDR3 reads CASSLFREGTDTQYF. Here the CDR3 DNA reads TGTGCCAGCAGCCTTTTTCGGGAAGGCACAGATACGCAGTATTTT.

This rearrangement joins TRBV7-3 to TRBJ2-3; TRBD2 aligns across 10 bases. With V trimmed by 1 base and J by 4 bases, 2 bases remained unmatched. This CDR3 comprises 15 residues. The germline CDR1 and CDR2 sequences are SGHTA and FQGTGA. The CDR3 DNA follows: TGTGCCAGCAGCTTAAGGAGCGGGAGGGCAGATACGCAGTATTTT. Translated: CASSLRSGRADTQYF.

The chain recombines TRBV27 with TRBJ1-4; D might be TRBD1 (5 bases). The ends were cut back, 7 bases at V and 4 bases at J, with 13 bases in the middle. Per germline, CDR1 MNHEY and CDR2 SMNVEV (reference sequence). The CDR3 loop spans 14 amino acids. The CDR3: CASKGDPNNEKLFF. The CDR3 nucleotides read TGTGCCAGCAAAGGGGATCCTAATAATGAAAAACTGTTTTTT.

The rearrangement joins TRBV29-1 to TRBJ1-2; D is unclear. From germline, CDR1 is SQVTM and CDR2 ANQGSEA. The CDR3 runs 13 residues. With 3 bases removed from V and 1 base from J, the gap between germline ends came to 9 bases. The CDR3 spells CSVDRHLNYGYTF. In nucleotides, the CDR3 is TGCAGCGTTGACCGACATCTTAACTATGGCTACACCTTC.

This clone has only one observation. The chain joins TRBV11-2 to TRBJ2-1; 7 nucleotides agree with TRBD2. This CDR3 region has 17 residues. From germline, CDR1 is SGHAT and CDR2 FQNNGV. J gave up 3 bases and V 3 bases, and 11 bases lay outside the gene matches. The chain's CDR3 is CASSFLAVGRDYNEQFF. The CDR3 region has the DNA TGTGCCAGCAGCTTCCTAGCGGTGGGGAGGGACTACAATGAGCAGTTCTTC.

This clone was seen more than once but under ten times. The rearrangement joins TRBV10-3 to TRBJ1-3, with D uncertain. Trimming left V 3 bases short and J 0 bases short, with 9 bases between. There are 15 residues in the CDR3. CDR1 is ENHRY, CDR2 SYGVKD, per germline. Here the CDR3 reads CAISDESRSGNTIYF. CDR3 in DNA: TGTGCCATCAGTGATGAGTCCCGCTCTGGAAACACCATATATTTT.

The V and J genes are TRBV18 and TRBJ1-3, with a weak D call TRBD1 (6 bases). Germline V CDR1 and CDR2: KGHSH, LQKENI. The CDR3 is made up of 15 amino acids. Trimming took 3 bases from V and 0 from J, leaving 9 bases between them. CDR3 in DNA: TGTGCCAGCTCACCTCAGGGGATCTCTGGAAACACCATATATTTT. It encodes CASSPQGISGNTIYF. Full variable domain (missing parts from reference TRBV18 and TRBJ1-3): NAGVMQNPRHLVRRRGQEARLRCSPMKGHSHVYWYRQLPEEGLKFMVYLQKENIIDESGMPKERFSAEFPKEGPSILRIQQVVRGDSAAYFCASSPQGISGNTIYFGEGSWLTVV.

J is TRBJ1-6 and V is TRBV28; the D is unclear. This CDR3 is 17 amino acids long. The V gene's germline CDR1 is MDHEN and CDR2 SYDVKM. Trimming shortened V by 5 bases and J by 6 bases, and 20 bases separated the two germline ends. CDR3 bases: TGTGCCAGCAGTCCCGCGGGTAGAGTAGCCGTTAATTCACCCCTCCACTTT. This encodes CASSPAGRVAVNSPLHF.

This clone showed up just once. The chain is built from TRBV5-5 and TRBJ2-3; D might be TRBD2 (7 bases). Germline V gene sequence: CDR1 SGHKS, CDR2 YYEKEE (reference sequence). The CDR3 length is 15 residues. Trimming removed 1 base from V and 2 bases from J, with 11 bases in between. The DNA for the CDR3 is TGTGCCAGCAGCTTGTCGGGGGGCCCCACAGATACGCAGTATTTT. It is translated as CASSLSGGPTDTQYF.

The gene calls are TRBV7-9 and TRBJ1-1, with D hard to call. The CDR3 is 13 residues long. The V gene lost 5 bases and the J gene lost 6 bases, with 13 bases spanning the gap. Germline loops: CDR1 SEHNR, CDR2 FQNEAQ (reference sequence). In nucleotides, the CDR3 is TGTGCCAGCAGCCTGACTTCCGGGGCTGAAGCTTTCTTT. Its protein product is CASSLTSGAEAFF.

This clone was seen just once. This chain joins TRBV6-5 and TRBJ1-5, with 9 bases matching TRBD1. J gave up 4 bases and V 5 bases, and 6 bases lay outside the gene matches. This CDR3 is built from 15 residues. Germline assignment: CDR1 MNHEY and CDR2 SVGAGI. The CDR3 loop is CASSTTGTGNQPQHF. In DNA form, the CDR3 reads TGTGCCAGCAGTACAACCGGGACAGGGAATCAGCCCCAGCATTTT.

Within the sample, this clone is medium-sized. J is TRBJ1-5 and V is TRBV7-2; possible D gene TRBD1, 5 bases. The CDR3 runs 13 residues. V dropped 3 bases and J dropped 3 bases, with 6 bases sitting between them. Germline CDR1 and CDR2: SGHTA and FQGNSA. The CDR3 region is CASSLGTNQPQHF. In DNA, the CDR3 is TGTGCCAGCAGCTTGGGGACCAATCAGCCCCAGCATTTT.

The chain carries TRBV15 and TRBJ1-2; weak D call: TRBD1 (5 bases). Germline loops: CDR1 LNHNV, CDR2 YYDKDF (reference sequence). The CDR3 extends over 16 amino acids. V gave up 1 base and J gave up 2 bases, with 14 bases separating them. CDR3 bases: TGTGCCACCAGCAGAGGGGCCGAGGGGAGCAACTATGGCTACACCTTC. Encoded protein: CATSRGAEGSNYGYTF.